This T cell receptor (beta chain) emerged from a study of blood T cells in healthy people across ages. Broader study findings: Whereas aged donors had fewer naive CD4+ cells, long-lived donors had more of them and higher diversity. For the donors, CMV status was unknown and possibly confounded expanded clonotype changes. Significant beta diversity loss was already apparent by age approximately 38, declining roughly linearly. Underestimates were what the diversity estimates from one million T cells were considered to be.

Unmatched junction bases numbered 7, after V lost 1 base and J lost 9 bases. The CDR3 totals 15 residues. Germline lookup yields CDR1 SGHTA and CDR2 FQGNSA. The use of a sample-barcoded 5' primer and a J-beta primer mix characterized a second PCR of about 6 to 11 cycles. TCRdb used MiXCR to reprocess the 5' RACE reads, holding one entry per CDR3 protein. Altogether approximately 680,000 distinct CDR3 sequences are present, about 32% being singletons, with the ten largest covering approximately 15%. Of note for this clonotype: The antigen remains unidentified.

V gene TRBV7-2 combines with J gene TRBJ2-1, with 9 bases fitting TRBD2. The sequence was collected from a woman older than 75 in good health. The sequenced sample consisted of blood. The CDR3 reads CASSLGSSGEGEQFF. CDR3 in DNA: TGTGCCAGCAGCTTAGGGTCTAGCGGGGAAGGTGAGCAGTTCTTC. Full variable domain (missing parts from reference TRBV7-2 and TRBJ2-1): GAGVSQSPSNKVTEKGKDVELRCDPISGHTALYWYRQSLGQGLEFLIYFQGNSAPDKSGLPSDRFSAERTGGSVSTLTIQRTQQEDSAVYLCASSLGSSGEGEQFFGPGTRLTVL.